The 24 T cell receptor beta chains below were found in one sample sequenced in a study of cytomegalovirus exposure and HLA in healthy donors. In the PCR, 60 Vbeta and 13 Jbeta primers were used. TCRdb keeps only in-frame clones here, not all; method: immunoSEQ multiplex PCR. Of approximately 150,000 clones listed, roughly 9.4% are singletons. Specimen: PBMCs. The receptors derive from a male donor in good health and CMV-seronegative.

This clone has only a few counts. V gene TRBV27 combines with J gene TRBJ1-4; no clear D. In germline, CDR1 is MNHEY, CDR2 SMNVEV (reference sequence). The CDR3 totals 12 residues. The V and J ends lost 3 bases and 7 bases respectively, with 6 bases between them. The CDR3 nucleotides are TGTGCCAGCAGTTTGAGGCGTGAAAAACTGTTTTTT. This sequence encodes CASSLRREKLFF.

The table lists this clone with a few counts. This chain joins TRBV28 and TRBJ2-7; TRBD1 aligns across 12 bases. The CDR3 length is 15 residues. V was pared by 4 bases and J by 5 bases, with 6 bases of the junction left unmatched. Germline V gene sequence: CDR1 MDHEN, CDR2 SYDVKM. The CDR3 spells CASSSSGTGGNEQYF. As DNA, the CDR3 is TGTGCCAGCAGTTCTTCCGGGACAGGGGGCAACGAGCAGTACTTC. The whole variable domain, filled in from reference TRBV28 and TRBJ2-7, reads DVKVTQSSRYLVKRTGEKVFLECVQDMDHENMFWYRQDPGLGLRLIYFSYDVKMKEKGDIPEGYSVSREKKERFSLILESASTNQTSMYLCASSSSGTGGNEQYFGPGTRLTVT.

This clone occurred a few times. The chain recombines TRBV10-3 with TRBJ1-1; 9 positions match TRBD1. CDR1 is ENHRY, CDR2 SYGVKD, per germline. This CDR3 comprises 16 residues. Trimming at V came to 0 bases and at J to 3 bases, leaving 5 bases not matched to a gene. In nucleotides, the CDR3 is TGTGCCATCAGTGAGTCCGCGTGGGACAGGGACACTGAAGCTTTCTTT. This translates into CAISESAWDRDTEAFF.

This clone has more than one count but fewer than ten. The chain employs TRBV27 and TRBJ1-1; D uncertain. This CDR3 contains 14 residues. Germline assignment: CDR1 MNHEY and CDR2 SMNVEV (reference sequence). Trimming cost V 7 bases and J 1 base, with 13 bases left between them. CDR3 sequence (DNA): TGTGCCAGCAAAGTCTTCGAGCCGAACACTGAAGCTTTCTTT. Encoded protein: CASKVFEPNTEAFF.

V and J are TRBV5-6 and TRBJ1-4; D remains unclear. V was clipped by 4 bases and J by 7 bases, with 11 bases between them. Looked up from germline, CDR1 is SGHDT and CDR2 is YYEEEE. The CDR3 has 13 residues. The CDR3 sequence: CASSVVRAEKLFF. In DNA, the CDR3 is TGTGCCAGCAGCGTCGTGAGGGCTGAAAAACTGTTTTTT.

This clone has more than one count but fewer than ten. The V and J genes are TRBV11-2 and TRBJ2-1, with TRBD2 matching 11 bases. Germline assignment: CDR1 SGHAT and CDR2 FQNNGV. With V trimmed by 4 bases and J by 3 bases, 5 bases remained unmatched. The CDR3 is 16 amino acids. CDR3 sequence: CASSSPGTSGYNEQFF. The CDR3 DNA reads as TGTGCCAGCAGCTCCCCCGGGACTAGCGGCTACAATGAGCAGTTCTTC.

This clone was recorded a few times. This chain joins TRBV10-1 and TRBJ2-7; 7 bases are a match to TRBD2. The germline V gene encodes CDR1 WNHNN and CDR2 SYGVQD (reference sequence). The CDR3 runs to 14 residues. V lost 7 bases and J lost 0; bases outside the gene matches: 6. The CDR3 DNA reads TGCGCCAGCAAGCAGGGAGGGAGCTCCTACGAGCAGTACTTC. Protein: CASKQGGSSYEQYF.

The V gene is TRBV27, the J gene TRBJ2-3; TRBD2 matches 7 bases. Trimming removed 3 bases from V and 6 bases from J; junction bases left unmatched: 9. Germline V CDR1 and CDR2: MNHEY, SMNVEV (reference sequence). The CDR3 extends over 15 amino acids. The CDR3 loop is CASSFQRGRGDTQYF. The CDR3 bases are TGTGCCAGCAGTTTCCAGCGGGGCCGTGGGGATACGCAGTATTTT.

This clone was counted between two and nine times. The chain joins TRBV7-2 to TRBJ2-3; 10 bases align to TRBD2. This CDR3 region has 14 residues. CDR1 is SGHTA and CDR2 is FQGNSA in the germline V gene. The V gene end was trimmed by 1 base and the J gene end by 6 bases; junction bases not matched to a gene: 1. CDR3 bases: TGTGCCAGCAGCTTAGGGGGACTAGCGGATACGCAGTATTTT. Residues: CASSLGGLADTQYF.

This clone has a handful of counts. J is TRBJ2-1 and V is TRBV5-1; 9 bases are shared with TRBD2. This CDR3 region has 14 residues. CDR1 and CDR2 from the germline V gene are SGHRS and YFSETQ. Losses at the gene ends were 0 bases for V and 10 bases for J; bases not matched to a gene: 5. Here the CDR3 reads CASSLGLAVLEQFF. DNA of the CDR3: TGCGCCAGCAGCTTGGGACTAGCGGTCCTCGAGCAGTTCTTC.

This clone has only a few counts. V is TRBV5-4 and J is TRBJ1-4; 12 positions match TRBD1. Germline trimming cut 4 bases from V and 7 bases from J; bases unmatched to any gene: 8. The germline CDR1 and CDR2 sequences are SGHNT and YYREEE (reference sequence). The CDR3 loop spans 16 amino acids. CDR3 nucleotide sequence: TGTGCCAGCAGCGTTCCGGGACAGGGGGCAGGTGAAAAACTGTTTTTT. It specifies CASSVPGQGAGEKLFF.

This clone was counted between two and nine times. The chain couples TRBV5-1 to TRBJ2-7; possible D gene TRBD2, 6 bases. Germline values: CDR1 SGHRS, CDR2 YFSETQ. The CDR3 extends over 16 amino acids. Trimming removed 0 bases from V and 1 base from J, with 14 bases in between. The DNA of the CDR3 is TGCGCCAGCAGCTTGGGAGGCGGGACGCCGTCCTACGAGCAGTACTTC. Translated, it gives CASSLGGGTPSYEQYF.

This clone was counted a few times. The chain carries TRBV2 and TRBJ1-5; D may be TRBD1 (6 bases). Germline V gene sequence: CDR1 SNHLY, CDR2 FYNNEI. The V and J ends lost 2 bases and 5 bases respectively, with 13 bases between them. This CDR3 spans 15 amino acids. The CDR3 nucleotides are TGTGCCAGCAGTGAATCGGGGGGCCTTTATCAGCCCCAGCATTTT. Amino acids: CASSESGGLYQPQHF.

This chain joins TRBV19 and TRBJ1-1; D is unclear. The germline CDR1 and CDR2 sequences are LNHDA and SQIVND (reference sequence). The CDR3 sequence is 14 residues long. The ends were cut back, 8 bases at V and 4 bases at J, with 17 bases in the middle. The CDR3 DNA follows: TGTGCCAGTTCTGAGAGAGAGAGGATCACTGAAGCTTTCTTT. Its protein is CASSERERITEAFF.

Notes on this clone: Additional DNA sequences in this sample encode the identical CDR3. The V call is TRBV27, the J call TRBJ2-7, with D possibly matching TRBD2 (6 bases). The CDR3 runs to 14 residues. Between the trimmed V and J ends, which lost 6 bases and 2 bases, there was a span of 14 bases. CDR1 and CDR2 (germline): MNHEY, SMNVEV (reference sequence). CDR3 nucleotide sequence: TGTGCCAGCAGGGACCGGGACTCAACCTACGAGCAGTACTTC. This translates into CASRDRDSTYEQYF.

This clone was picked up a small number of times. The chain uses TRBV5-1 and TRBJ2-7; D perhaps matches TRBD2 (5 bases). CDR3 length equals 15 residues. Trimming removed 5 bases from V and 0 bases from J, with 15 bases in between. Germline loops: CDR1 SGHRS, CDR2 YFSETQ. The CDR3 loop reads CASREGLDLSYEQYF. In DNA, the CDR3 is TGCGCCAGCAGAGAAGGACTTGACCTCTCCTACGAGCAGTACTTC.

The genes are TRBV25-1 and TRBJ2-1; 12 bases line up with TRBD2. The CDR3 consists of 18 residues. The ends lost 2 bases at V and 7 bases at J; junction bases unmatched: 12. Looked up from germline, CDR1 is MGHDK and CDR2 is SYGVNS. The chain's CDR3 is CASSEPLRLAGAGNEQFF. The CDR3 nucleotides read TGTGCCAGCAGTGAACCTCTACGACTAGCGGGGGCGGGGAATGAGCAGTTCTTC.

The V and J genes are TRBV12-5 and TRBJ2-3, with TRBD1 identical over 10 bases. V gave up 6 bases and J gave up 1 base; unmatched junction bases: 4. The CDR3 contains 15 residues. The germline V gene has CDR1 LGHNT and CDR2 FRNRAP. In DNA, the CDR3 is TGTGCTAGTGGCCAAGGGACAGGGGGCACAGATACGCAGTATTTT. The encoded protein is CASGQGTGGTDTQYF.

This clone was recorded a few times. The chain joins TRBV5-1 to TRBJ2-5; perhaps TRBD1 as D (6 bases). The length of the CDR3 is 15 residues. V lost 4 bases, J lost 0 bases, and 13 bases lay in between. The germline CDR1 and CDR2 sequences are SGHRS and YFSETQ. CDR3 sequence reads: CASSDPRGNQETQYF. The DNA of the CDR3 is TGCGCCAGCAGCGACCCTAGGGGGAACCAAGAGACCCAGTACTTC.

This clone occurred a few times. DNA for the CDR3: TGTGCCAGCAAGGGACAGGGACTAGGTGGGGCCAACGTCCTGACTTTC. Its translation is CASKGQGLGGANVLTF. The chain has TRBV28 and TRBJ2-6; TRBD1 is a possible D gene (9 bases). Germline-derived CDR1 and CDR2 are MDHEN and SYDVKM. Trimming pared 7 bases from V and 3 bases from J, leaving 16 bases between. This CDR3 has 16 amino acids.

This chain uses TRBV18 with TRBJ2-1; TRBD1 aligns across 9 bases. The V gene end was trimmed by 1 base and the J gene end by 7 bases; junction bases not matched to a gene: 5. Germline CDR1 reads KGHSH; CDR2 reads LQKENI. The CDR3 spans 15 residues. The CDR3 reads CASSPQQGAANEQFF. CDR3 in DNA: TGTGCCAGCTCACCACAACAGGGGGCCGCGAATGAGCAGTTCTTC.

This clone was seen only a few times. Because it lacks the conserved phenylalanine or tryptophan at the end, this CDR3 is likely a read error. The chain links TRBV6-6 to TRBJ2-7; D perhaps matches TRBD2 (5 bases). The V gene lost 4 bases and the J gene lost 6 bases, with 16 bases spanning the gap. The CDR3 has 14 residues. Germline V gene lookup returns CDR1 MNHNY and CDR2 SVGAGI (reference sequence). In nucleotides, the CDR3 is TGTGCCAGCAGTTCCCCGGCACTTGCGGGCGAGCAGTACCTC. Its translation: CASSSPALAGEQYL.

The chain carries TRBV6-1 and TRBJ1-2; D gene uncertain. With 2 bases removed from V and 6 bases from J, the gap between germline ends came to 10 bases. Germline CDR1 is MNHNS and CDR2 is SASEGT. The CDR3 runs to 13 residues. Written as DNA, the CDR3 is TGTGCCAGCAGTGAAAGGTGGGAGGATGGCTACACCTTC. Amino acids: CASSERWEDGYTF.

This clone was recorded a few times. The chain has TRBV19 and TRBJ2-3; TRBD2 aligns across 9 bases. V shed 7 bases and J 3 bases; nucleotides not matched to a gene: 8. Germline loops: CDR1 LNHDA, CDR2 SQIVND (reference sequence). This CDR3 has 15 amino acids. CDR3 sequence (DNA): TGTGCCAGTACCGATAGCGGGAGACGAACAGATACGCAGTATTTT. Translation gives CASTDSGRRTDTQYF.